The present entry profiles one TCR beta chain with its context. Its antigen is as yet unknown. cDNA serving as the sequencing template came from extracted, reverse transcribed RNA. Only in-frame clones appear in the TCRdb table, and some are missing; sequencing was by immunoSEQ multiplex PCR. The sample records 150,000 to 200,000 clones, about 48% being singletons. Regarding treatment: oral pan-JAK inhibitor, 5-10 mg twice daily. The CDR3 runs 13 residues. Trimming pared 7 bases from V and 3 bases from J, leaving 15 bases between. CDR1 is SQVTM and CDR2 is ANQGSEA in the germline V gene. This entry is derived from a study of CD8+ T cells in alopecia areata. The study's findings and limits: In scalp and blood, many expanded lesional clones persisted during tofacitinib. Resident alphabeta T-cell populations of normal skin are likewise subject to sequencing in scalp samples. Mice showed clearer TCR sharing than patients did, a gap that was possibly HLA-related.

Sequences were derived from CD8+ T cells sorted from blood, sampled at week 24, from a patient treated with tofacitinib. The clonotype originates from a human donor with alopecia areata. The gene calls are TRBV29-1 and TRBJ2-5, with D maybe TRBD2 (5 bases). Here the CDR3 reads CSGTGVSEETQYF. DNA for the CDR3: TGCAGCGGAACCGGGGTTTCGGAAGAGACCCAGTACTTC. The variable domain in full, with the rest retrieved from reference TRBV29-1 and TRBJ2-5, is SAVISQKPSRDICQRGTSLTIQCQVDSQVTMMFWYRQQPGQSLTLIATANQGSEATYESGFVIDKFPISRPNLTFSTLTVSNMSPEDSSIYLCSGTGVSEETQYFGPGTRLLVL.